The subject of this entry is one TCR beta chain. In germline, CDR1 is SGHNT, CDR2 YYREEE (reference sequence). V shed 4 bases, J shed 4 bases, and the junction held 13 bases outside the gene matches. The CDR3 has 16 residues. The PCR used 60 Vbeta and 13 Jbeta primers. The protocol was immunoSEQ multiplex PCR, while the TCRdb copy is restricted to in-frame clones and leaves out a portion. In the table there are about 110,000 clones, under 85% of which are singletons. These data belong to a study of cytomegalovirus exposure and HLA in healthy donors. J is TRBJ1-2 and V is TRBV5-4, with TRBD1 matching 7 bases. The sequence derives from a man aged 30 to 39 in good health and CMV-seropositive. Sequencing was carried out using PBMCs. As DNA, the CDR3 is TGTGCCAGCAGCCCGAAGATCCGGGACAGTTTCTATGGCTACACCTTC. It codes for CASSPKIRDSFYGYTF.